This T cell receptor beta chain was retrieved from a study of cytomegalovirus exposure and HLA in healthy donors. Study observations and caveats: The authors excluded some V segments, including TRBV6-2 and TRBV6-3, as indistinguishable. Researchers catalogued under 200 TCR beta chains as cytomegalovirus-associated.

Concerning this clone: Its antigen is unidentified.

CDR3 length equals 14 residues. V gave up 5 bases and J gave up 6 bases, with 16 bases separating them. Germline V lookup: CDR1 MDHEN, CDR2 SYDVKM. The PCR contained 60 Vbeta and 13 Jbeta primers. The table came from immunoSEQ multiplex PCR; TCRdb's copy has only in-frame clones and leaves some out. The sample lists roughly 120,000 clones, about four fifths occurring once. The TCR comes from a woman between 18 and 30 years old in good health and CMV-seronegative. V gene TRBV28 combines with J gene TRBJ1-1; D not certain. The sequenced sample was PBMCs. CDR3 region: CASSPPHANSEAFF. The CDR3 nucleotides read TGTGCCAGCAGTCCCCCCCACGCCAACTCTGAAGCTTTCTTT.